The 25 T cell receptor beta chains listed next were all sequenced from one sample in a study of Ad26.COV2.S vaccination and SARS-CoV-2 variants. Repertoires were generated with immunoSEQ multiplex PCR, while TCRdb's copy carries only in-frame clones and drops some. The profile shows about 680,000 clones, roughly 90% of them singletons. Treatment of the sample: about 20 received Ad26.COV2.S at low or high dose, single or two shots; 5 received placebo; per-sample allocation not given. Each sample was drawn 63 days after the first injection (of vaccine or placebo). Sequencing was performed on peripheral blood, taken in a trial of Ad26.COV2.S vaccine versus placebo. The receptors were gathered from a person between 18 and 65 years old who received the Ad26.COV2.S COVID-19 vaccine or a placebo.

V and J are TRBV9 and TRBJ1-4, with D unresolved. From germline, CDR1 is SGDLS and CDR2 YYNGEE. The V and J ends lost 0 bases and 0 bases respectively, with 12 bases between them. This CDR3 spans 17 amino acids. The CDR3 is CASSVDGGHATNEKLFF. CDR3 nucleotides: TGTGCCAGCAGCGTAGATGGAGGGCATGCAACTAATGAAAAACTGTTTTTT.

The V gene is TRBV4-2, the J gene TRBJ2-7, with 10 bases matching TRBD1. V was clipped by 1 base and J by 4 bases; unmatched bases: 7. Germline values: CDR1 LGHNA, CDR2 YNFKEQ. The CDR3 extends over 16 amino acids. The CDR3 reads CASSQVSGQGFYEQYF. The CDR3 DNA is TGTGCCAGCAGCCAAGTGTCGGGACAGGGGTTTTACGAGCAGTACTTC.

The gene calls are TRBV10-3 and TRBJ2-5, with D maybe TRBD2 (5 bases). The length of the CDR3 is 14 residues. Trimming pared 2 bases from V and 4 bases from J, leaving 11 bases between. Germline CDR1 ENHRY, CDR2 SYGVKD. The chain's CDR3 is CAISEEGSRETQYF. The DNA for the CDR3 is TGTGCCATCAGTGAGGAGGGTTCCCGAGAGACCCAGTACTTC.

This chain joins TRBV6-2 or TRBV6-3 and TRBJ1-5; TRBD1 aligns across 9 bases. The V gene's germline CDR1 is MNHEY and CDR2 SVGEGT. The V and J ends lost 4 bases and 3 bases, in that order; junction bases with no gene match: 1. The CDR3 has 14 amino acids. CDR3 residues: CASSWTGDNQPQHF. In DNA form, the CDR3 reads TGTGCCAGCAGTTGGACAGGGGACAATCAGCCCCAGCATTTT.

The CDR3 DNA follows: TGTGCCAGCAGCCCTCCTTCCTACAATGAGCAGTTCTTC. Translating it yields CASSPPSYNEQFF. The chain couples TRBV7-2 to TRBJ2-1; D call uncertain. Germline V gene data show CDR1 as SGHTA and CDR2 as FQGNSA. This CDR3 region has 13 residues. V was clipped by 5 bases and J by 1 base, with 6 bases between them.

About this clone: Within the sample, other DNA sequences also encode this same CDR3. The chain is built from TRBV10-3 and TRBJ1-5; no definite D call. CDR3 length: 12 amino acids. V gave up 6 bases and J gave up 0 bases, with 3 bases separating them. Germline V gene sequence: CDR1 ENHRY, CDR2 SYGVKD. CDR3 sequence: CAISGSNQPQHF. The CDR3 region has the DNA TGTGCCATCAGCGGTAGCAATCAGCCCCAGCATTTT.

This clone was seen a single time. The rearrangement joins TRBV29-1 to TRBJ2-5, with 11 bases that match TRBD1. The CDR3 spans 15 residues. Germline CDR1 and CDR2: SQVTM and ANQGSEA. The V and J ends lost 1 base and 2 bases, in that order; junction bases with no gene match: 3. The CDR3 region is CSVEVGTGGQETQYF. In DNA form, the CDR3 reads TGCAGCGTTGAAGTTGGGACAGGGGGGCAAGAGACCCAGTACTTC.

This rearrangement joins TRBV15 to TRBJ2-7; TRBD1 matches 7 bases. Germline values: CDR1 LNHNV, CDR2 YYDKDF (reference sequence). The CDR3 consists of 13 residues. Trimming at V came to 5 bases and at J to 3 bases, leaving 4 bases not matched to a gene. Here the CDR3 reads CATSGDSNYEQYF. The CDR3 nucleotides are TGTGCCACCAGCGGGGACAGCAACTACGAGCAGTACTTC.

This rearrangement joins TRBV30 to TRBJ1-2; D not certain. Germline assignment: CDR1 GTSNPN and CDR2 SVGIG (reference sequence). V lost 4 bases to trimming and J lost 1 base, with 10 bases between them. The CDR3 has 13 amino acids. CDR3 residues: CAWTLWGNYGYTF. The CDR3 coding sequence is TGTGCCTGGACTCTTTGGGGTAACTATGGCTACACCTTC.

The rearrangement links TRBV19 to TRBJ2-7, with D maybe TRBD1 (6 bases). V was trimmed by 6 bases and J by 3 bases, leaving 18 bases between them. The germline V gene has CDR1 LNHDA and CDR2 SQIVND (reference sequence). CDR3 length: 15 residues. For the CDR3, the DNA is TGTGCCAGTAGCACGGGCAGGGGCGGAATCTACGAGCAGTACTTC. Translated, it gives CASSTGRGGIYEQYF.

The chain joins TRBV7-7 to TRBJ2-7; 9 nucleotides align to TRBD1. Trimming removed 3 bases from V and 5 bases from J; junction bases left unmatched: 5. The germline gives CDR1 SSHAT, CDR2 FNYEAQ (reference sequence). This CDR3 comprises 14 residues. CDR3 loop: CASSLGTGRHEQYF. CDR3 sequence (DNA): TGTGCCAGCAGCTTGGGGACAGGGCGGCACGAGCAGTACTTC. Using reference TRBV7-7 and TRBJ2-7 for the parts outside the CDR3, the full variable domain is GAGVSQSPRYKVTKRGQDVTLRCDPISSHATLYWYQQALGQGPEFLTYFNYEAQPDKSGLPSDRFSAERPEGSISTLTIQRTEQRDSAMYRCASSLGTGRHEQYFGPGTRLTVT.

The J gene is TRBJ1-3, the V gene TRBV10-3; 7 bases map to TRBD1. Germline trimming cut 4 bases from V and 4 bases from J; bases unmatched to any gene: 4. The germline CDR1 and CDR2 sequences are ENHRY and SYGVKD. This CDR3 is 14 amino acids long. CDR3 region: CAISGDRDGNTIYF. The CDR3 DNA reads TGTGCCATCAGTGGAGACAGGGACGGAAACACCATATATTTT.

J is TRBJ2-5 and V is TRBV29-1; D is possibly TRBD1 (6 bases). Per the germline V gene, CDR1 is SQVTM and CDR2 is ANQGSEA. The CDR3 totals 12 residues. The V gene lost 6 bases and the J gene lost 4 bases, with 12 bases spanning the gap. The CDR3 sequence: CSVTGSGETQYF. For the CDR3, the DNA is TGCAGCGTCACAGGGAGTGGAGAGACCCAGTACTTC. Combining the CDR3 with reference TRBV29-1 and TRBJ2-5 gives the whole variable domain SAVISQKPSRDICQRGTSLTIQCQVDSQVTMMFWYRQQPGQSLTLIATANQGSEATYESGFVIDKFPISRPNLTFSTLTVSNMSPEDSSIYLCSVTGSGETQYFGPGTRLLVL.

This chain links TRBV6-5 with TRBJ1-5; D is unresolved. CDR1 and CDR2 (germline): MNHEY, SVGAGI. The V gene lost 6 bases and the J gene lost 3 bases, with 9 bases spanning the gap. This CDR3 comprises 13 residues. The CDR3, as DNA: TGTGCCAGCAGCCGCCGGGCCAATCAGCCCCAGCATTTT. The encoded protein is CASSRRANQPQHF.

Note on this clone: The same CDR3 can be traced to other DNA sequences in this sample. The rearrangement uses TRBV18 and TRBJ2-5, with D possibly matching TRBD2 (5 bases). The length of the CDR3 is 13 residues. Germline values: CDR1 KGHSH, CDR2 LQKENI. With 6 bases removed from V and 2 bases from J, the gap between germline ends came to 10 bases. CDR3 nucleotide sequence: TGTGCCAGCTCCTCGGGATCTCAAGAGACCCAGTACTTC. This sequence encodes CASSSGSQETQYF.

Comments on this clone: An end of the junction does not agree with germline; a read error may underlie this. The CDR3 nucleotides are TGTGCTAGCAGCTTAGGATGGGACAGGGGGCTTGATGAGCAGTTCTTC. Its protein is CASSLGWDRGLDEQFF. The rearrangement joins TRBV7-7 to TRBJ2-1; 12 nucleotides align to TRBD1. The CDR3 has 16 residues. Germline-derived CDR1 and CDR2 are SSHAT and FNYEAQ (reference sequence). Supplemented by reference TRBV7-7 and TRBJ2-1, the full variable domain reads GAGVSQSPRYKVTKRGQDVTLRCDPISSHATLYWYQQALGQGPEFLTYFNYEAQPDKSGLPSDRFSAERPEGSISTLTIQRTEQRDSAMYRCASSLGWDRGLDEQFFGPGTRLTVL.

The chain uses TRBV30 and TRBJ1-2; TRBD1 agrees at 8 bases. This CDR3 is built from 15 residues. CDR1 GTSNPN and CDR2 SVGIG come from the germline V gene (reference sequence). The V segment lost 4 bases and the J segment 8 bases; nucleotides outside the gene matches: 15. CDR3 sequence: CAWTDRGQGAMGYTF. In DNA, the CDR3 is TGTGCCTGGACCGACCGGGGCCAGGGGGCGATGGGCTACACCTTC. Looking up the rest from reference TRBV30 and TRBJ1-2 gives the full variable domain: SQTIHQWPATLVQPVGSPLSLECTVEGTSNPNLYWYRQAAGRGLQLLFYSVGIGQISSEVPQNLSASRPQDRQFILSSKKLLLSDSGFYLCAWTDRGQGAMGYTFGSGTRLTVV.

This clone was seen many times. The chain joins TRBV2 to TRBJ2-7; D perhaps matches TRBD2 (7 bases). The CDR3 loop spans 15 amino acids. V was trimmed by 3 bases and J by 2 bases, leaving 14 bases between them. The germline V gene encodes CDR1 SNHLY and CDR2 FYNNEI. CDR3 nucleotide sequence: TGTGCCAGCAGTGAGGCTAGCGGACAGACCTACGAGCAGTACTTC. Translating gives CASSEASGQTYEQYF.

This chain joins TRBV2 and TRBJ1-2; 7 bases are a match to TRBD1. In germline, CDR1 is SNHLY, CDR2 FYNNEI. The CDR3 length is 15 residues. V shed 0 bases and J 4 bases; nucleotides not matched to a gene: 5. CDR3 sequence (DNA): TGTGCCAGCAGTGAAGCAAGGGGGCGTATCTATGGCTACACCTTC. This gives the protein CASSEARGRIYGYTF.

The J gene is TRBJ2-2, the V gene TRBV5-8, with TRBD2 matching over 12 bases. The germline V gene has CDR1 SGHTS and CDR2 YDEGEE. CDR3 length equals 15 residues. V was pared by 2 bases and J by 7 bases, with 3 bases of the junction left unmatched. CDR3 residues: CASSFLAGGLGELFF. CDR3 coding DNA: TGTGCCAGCAGCTTTCTAGCGGGAGGGCTCGGGGAGCTGTTTTTT.

The rearrangement joins TRBV7-2 to TRBJ2-7; D could derive from TRBD1 or TRBD2 (5 bases each). CDR1 is SGHTA and CDR2 is FQGNSA in the germline V gene. CDR3 length: 15 residues. Trimming cost V 3 bases and J 2 bases, with 14 bases left between them. The CDR3, as DNA: TGTGCCAGCAGCTTGCCGCCGGGGACCACCTACGAGCAGTACTTC. Its translation: CASSLPPGTTYEQYF.

In this sample, this clone turned up a few times. This rearrangement joins TRBV18 to TRBJ1-2, with D unclear. The V gene lost 6 bases and the J gene lost 8 bases, with 10 bases spanning the gap. The CDR3 covers 11 residues. Looked up from germline, CDR1 is KGHSH and CDR2 is LQKENI. CDR3 loop: CASSGEDGYTF. The CDR3 DNA sequence: TGTGCCAGCTCCGGGGAGGACGGCTACACCTTC.

This chain links TRBV21-1 with TRBJ1-1. TRBV21-1 is annotated as a pseudogene. This CDR3 has 15 residues. DNA for the CDR3: TGTGCCAGCAGCATACGGACGGATATGAACGCTGAAGCTTTCTTT. Amino acid sequence: CASSIRTDMNAEAFF.

The chain combines TRBV5-1 with TRBJ2-1, with 7 bases identical to TRBD1. The V gene's germline CDR1 is SGHRS and CDR2 YFSETQ. CDR3 length: 13 residues. V shed 5 bases and J 5 bases; nucleotides not matched to a gene: 4. This CDR3 reads CASSPGTDNEQFF. CDR3 DNA: TGCGCCAGCAGTCCCGGGACAGACAATGAGCAGTTCTTC.

The chain combines TRBV7-6 with TRBJ2-7; the match to TRBD2 covers 11 bases. Trimming took 5 bases from V and 4 from J; bases not matched to a gene: 4. The length of the CDR3 is 14 residues. Germline V CDR1 and CDR2: SGHVS, FNYEAQ. The DNA of the CDR3 is TGTGCCAGCAGCACGGGGACTAGCGGATACGAGCAGTACTTC. Protein product: CASSTGTSGYEQYF.